Following are 15 T cell receptor beta chains from one sample sequenced in a study of cytomegalovirus exposure and HLA in healthy donors. In the PCR, 60 Vbeta and 13 Jbeta primers were used. The data were produced by immunoSEQ multiplex PCR, yet TCRdb's version contains in-frame clones alone and is incomplete. The table includes around 170,000 clones, around four fifths detected once. The sequencing sample was made of PBMCs. The receptors stem from a woman aged 18-35 years in good health and CMV-seronegative.

This chain uses TRBV6-6 with TRBJ2-3; 7 bases agree with TRBD1. With 5 bases clipped from V and 6 bases from J, the junction kept 8 bases outside the gene matches. From germline, CDR1 is MNHNY and CDR2 SVGAGI (reference sequence). There are 14 residues in the CDR3. As DNA, the CDR3 is TGTGCCAGCAGTAAGGACAGGACGAGGGATACGCAGTATTTT. It specifies CASSKDRTRDTQYF.

The J gene is TRBJ1-2, the V gene TRBV28; the D gene is possibly TRBD1 (5 bases). V was pared by 3 bases and J by 11 bases, with 16 bases between. The CDR3 runs 13 residues. In germline, CDR1 is MDHEN, CDR2 SYDVKM. CDR3 protein: CASSLEQEGRYTF. The DNA for the CDR3 is TGTGCCAGCAGTTTGGAACAGGAAGGAAGATACACCTTC.

The V call is TRBV30, the J call TRBJ1-1, with D hard to call. Germline CDR1 reads GTSNPN; CDR2 reads SVGIG (reference sequence). V was cut by 4 bases and J by 2 bases, with 14 bases left in between. The CDR3 consists of 14 residues. CDR3 loop: CAWMRESVNTEAFF. The CDR3, as DNA: TGTGCCTGGATGAGGGAATCGGTAAACACTGAAGCTTTCTTT.

The gene calls are TRBV5-1 and TRBJ2-4, with D unclear. Trimming removed 0 bases at V and 5 bases at J, with 9 bases between. Germline loops: CDR1 SGHRS, CDR2 YFSETQ. This CDR3 is built from 14 residues. The CDR3 coding sequence is TGCGCCAGCAGCTTGGTGGCAGGCCAAAACATTCAGTACTTC. Its protein product is CASSLVAGQNIQYF. Full variable domain (outside the CDR3, taken from reference TRBV5-1 and TRBJ2-4): KAGVTQTPRYLIKTRGQQVTLSCSPISGHRSVSWYQQTPGQGLQFLFEYFSETQRNKGNFPGRFSGRQFSNSRSEMNVSTLELGDSALYLCASSLVAGQNIQYFGAGTRLSVL.

This rearrangement joins TRBV25-1 to TRBJ2-5, with D tentatively TRBD1 (6 bases). The CDR3 consists of 13 residues. Germline CDR1 MGHDK, CDR2 SYGVNS. Trimming removed 5 bases from V and 11 bases from J, with 18 bases in between. CDR3 nucleotides: TGTGCCAGCAGTCGGACAGCAGAGGTGGAGCAGTACTTC. Protein: CASSRTAEVEQYF.

The gene calls are TRBV2 and TRBJ1-2; the match to TRBD1 covers 9 bases. Germline V gives CDR1 SNHLY, CDR2 FYNNEI. V lost 6 bases, J lost 3 bases, and 8 bases stayed unmatched. This CDR3 is 15 amino acids long. The CDR3 sequence: CASRSQGALDYGYTF. CDR3 DNA: TGTGCCAGCAGATCACAGGGGGCATTGGACTATGGCTACACCTTC.

The chain combines TRBV25-1 with TRBJ1-2; D is uncertain. CDR1 is MGHDK, CDR2 SYGVNS, per germline. Trimming removed 0 bases from V and 6 bases from J, with 8 bases in between. This CDR3 contains 13 residues. CDR3 amino acids: CASSEYGLHGYTF. The CDR3 DNA reads as TGTGCCAGCAGTGAATACGGACTTCATGGCTACACCTTC.

The chain combines TRBV7-2 with TRBJ2-1; D might be TRBD1 (6 bases). Looked up from germline, CDR1 is SGHTA and CDR2 is FQGNSA. Trimming took off 0 bases at V and 8 bases at J, with 8 bases between the two ends. The CDR3 length is 13 residues. The CDR3 nucleotides are TGTGCCAGCAGCTTAGCCAAGGGGGATGAGCAGTTCTTC. Its protein product is CASSLAKGDEQFF. The variable domain in full, completed from reference TRBV7-2 and TRBJ2-1, reads GAGVSQSPSNKVTEKGKDVELRCDPISGHTALYWYRQSLGQGLEFLIYFQGNSAPDKSGLPSDRFSAERTGGSVSTLTIQRTQQEDSAVYLCASSLAKGDEQFFGPGTRLTVL.

V is TRBV27 and J is TRBJ2-3; 8 bases align to TRBD2. The CDR3 is 15 amino acids. V was clipped by 8 bases and J by 7 bases; unmatched bases: 14. CDR1 is MNHEY and CDR2 is SMNVEV in the germline V gene (reference sequence). CDR3: CASGVGGGGRNTQYF. CDR3 nucleotides: TGTGCCAGCGGGGTGGGGGGGGGCGGGAGGAATACGCAGTATTTT.

The chain employs TRBV5-1 and TRBJ1-2, with D unclear. The CDR3 has 12 amino acids. CDR1 and CDR2 from the germline V gene are SGHRS and YFSETQ. Trimming took off 2 bases at V and 8 bases at J, with 10 bases between the two ends. CDR3 DNA sequence: TGCGCCAGCAGCTTTTGGGGAGGCGGCTACACCTTC. Amino acids: CASSFWGGGYTF. The complete variable domain, with remaining parts taken from reference TRBV5-1 and TRBJ1-2, reads KAGVTQTPRYLIKTRGQQVTLSCSPISGHRSVSWYQQTPGQGLQFLFEYFSETQRNKGNFPGRFSGRQFSNSRSEMNVSTLELGDSALYLCASSFWGGGYTFGSGTRLTVV.

The chain has TRBV7-9 and TRBJ2-6, with a possible D match to TRBD1 (6 bases). The CDR3 contains 17 residues. Trimming left V 5 bases short and J 0 bases short, with 14 bases between. Looked up from germline, CDR1 is SEHNR and CDR2 is FQNEAQ (reference sequence). The CDR3 bases are TGTGCCAGCAGCAACCCGACAGGAAGCTCTGGGGCCAACGTCCTGACTTTC. Its translation: CASSNPTGSSGANVLTF.

In its sample, this clone was seen a few times. V and J are TRBV4-2 and TRBJ2-3, with a tentative D call TRBD1 (5 bases). The CDR3 extends over 17 amino acids. The germline V and J ends were trimmed by 0 bases and 4 bases, with 17 bases remaining between them. CDR1 and CDR2 from the germline V gene are LGHNA and YNFKEQ. CDR3 nucleotide sequence: TGTGCCAGCAGCCAAGAATCCAGGGCGGAAAGTGCAGATACGCAGTATTTT. This gives the protein CASSQESRAESADTQYF.

V and J are TRBV6-5 and TRBJ2-5, with D possibly matching TRBD2 (7 bases). Germline-derived CDR1 and CDR2 are MNHEY and SVGAGI. V shed 5 bases and J shed 4 bases, with 14 bases lying between them. The length of the CDR3 is 14 residues. The CDR3: CASSTGGRGETQYF. Written as DNA, the CDR3 is TGTGCCAGCAGTACCGGGGGGCGCGGAGAGACCCAGTACTTC.

The CDR3 coding sequence is TGTGCCAGCAGCTTGGCGGAGGGGTGGGACATTCAGTACTTC. Protein: CASSLAEGWDIQYF. The chain uses TRBV7-9 and TRBJ2-4, with TRBD2 as a possible D gene (6 bases). V was shortened by 3 bases and J by 8 bases, with 14 bases between the two germline ends. The CDR3 consists of 14 residues. Germline CDR1 and CDR2: SEHNR and FQNEAQ (reference sequence).

This sequence joins TRBV10-1 and TRBJ2-2, with TRBD2 matching 9 bases. V dropped 6 bases and J dropped 2; count of bases not matched to a gene: 4. This CDR3 contains 15 residues. The germline V gene has CDR1 WNHNN and CDR2 SYGVQD (reference sequence). The CDR3 DNA reads TGCGCCAGCAGGGAGACTAGCGGCAACACCGGGGAGCTGTTTTTT. Translation: CASRETSGNTGELFF.